Listed here are 4 T cell receptor beta chains from one sample, sequenced in a study of beta chain features in type 1 diabetes. Expressed TCRB transcripts were sequenced because the isolated RNA had all been reverse transcribed beforehand. The repertoire was sequenced with immunoSEQ multiplex PCR; TCRdb's copy has only in-frame clones and lacks some. The table shows under 800,000 clones, with around 15% occurring only once. The sample consisted of naive CD4+ T cells from blood. The receptors were gathered from a man aged 18 to 30 in good health.

The rearrangement joins TRBV25-1 to TRBJ1-5; TRBD1 is a possible D gene (5 bases). The germline V and J ends were trimmed by 5 bases and 6 bases, with 11 bases remaining between them. Germline assignment: CDR1 MGHDK and CDR2 SYGVNS. This CDR3 is built from 13 residues. This chain's CDR3 is CASSPRVGQPQHF. CDR3 coding DNA: TGTGCCAGCAGTCCCAGGGTGGGTCAGCCCCAGCATTTT. The full variable domain, rest sourced from reference TRBV25-1 and TRBJ1-5, is EADIYQTPRYLVIGTGKKITLECSQTMGHDKMYWYQQDPGMELHLIHYSYGVNSTEKGDLSSESTVSRIRTEHFPLTLESARPSHTSQYLCASSPRVGQPQHFGDGTRLSIL.

The chain links TRBV19 to TRBJ1-3; D ambiguous. Trimming took off 4 bases at V and 3 bases at J, with 4 bases between the two ends. The germline CDR1 and CDR2 sequences are LNHDA and SQIVND (reference sequence). This CDR3 contains 12 residues. DNA of the CDR3: TGTGCCAGTAGTACGGATGGAAACACCATATATTTT. Residues: CASSTDGNTIYF.

The genes are TRBV6-5 and TRBJ1-4; a weak D match, TRBD1 (6 bases). Germline values: CDR1 MNHEY, CDR2 SVGAGI. CDR3 length: 14 amino acids. Trimming removed 5 bases at V and 6 bases at J, with 13 bases between. CDR3 in DNA: TGTGCCAGCAGTGCTAGGGGGGTTCATGAAAAACTGTTTTTT. Translated, it gives CASSARGVHEKLFF.

This clone was observed a few times. The chain's CDR3 is CASSVGQGPNYGYTF. DNA for the CDR3: TGTGCCAGCAGTGTGGGACAGGGCCCCAACTATGGCTACACCTTC. The chain couples TRBV2 to TRBJ1-2; 9 positions match TRBD1. CDR1 is SNHLY and CDR2 is FYNNEI in the germline V gene. J gave up 2 bases and V 4 bases, and 5 bases lay outside the gene matches. This CDR3 is built from 15 residues.